This entry lists 17 T cell receptor beta chains sequenced from one sample in a study of blood T cell repertoires in COVID-19. The data were produced by immunoSEQ multiplex PCR, yet TCRdb's version contains in-frame clones alone and is incomplete. The sample holds more than 150,000 clones, nearly 90% seen once. Source material: peripheral blood. These receptors all come from a man in his forties or fifties with acute or convalescent COVID-19.

The V gene is TRBV6-5, the J gene TRBJ1-1; 10 nucleotides line up with TRBD1. The CDR3 has 13 amino acids. The ends lost 7 bases at V and 6 bases at J; junction bases unmatched: 5. Germline-derived CDR1 and CDR2 are MNHEY and SVGAGI. This CDR3 reads CASKRQGAAEAFF. The CDR3 DNA is TGTGCCAGCAAGAGACAGGGGGCCGCTGAAGCTTTCTTT.

The V gene is TRBV5-1, the J gene TRBJ2-5, with TRBD2 as a possible D gene (5 bases). V lost 2 bases and J lost 3, with 11 bases in between. Germline V CDR1 and CDR2: SGHRS, YFSETQ. CDR3 length: 14 residues. The CDR3 here is CASSFSGVEETQYF. DNA of the CDR3: TGCGCCAGCAGCTTTTCCGGGGTAGAAGAGACCCAGTACTTC.

The CDR3 nucleotides read TGTGCCAGCAGCTTGGACCCCCGGACAGACTCTGGAAACACCATATATTTT. Translated, it gives CASSLDPRTDSGNTIYF. The chain is built from TRBV5-6 and TRBJ1-3; possibly TRBD1 for D (6 bases). The CDR3 contains 17 residues. The germline gives CDR1 SGHDT, CDR2 YYEEEE. V was clipped by 0 bases and J by 0 bases, with 13 bases between them.

The rearrangement joins TRBV6-5 to TRBJ1-5; the D is unclear. The CDR3 extends over 15 amino acids. The germline V and J ends were trimmed by 0 bases and 1 base, with 7 bases remaining between them. Germline lookup yields CDR1 MNHEY and CDR2 SVGAGI. CDR3 loop: CASSYSGGSNQPQHF. The CDR3 bases are TGTGCCAGCAGTTACTCAGGAGGCAGCAATCAGCCCCAGCATTTT.

The rearrangement links TRBV29-1 to TRBJ2-3; a possible D gene is TRBD2 (5 bases). The length of the CDR3 is 13 residues. Between the trimmed V and J ends, which lost 3 bases and 0 bases, there was a span of 7 bases. CDR1 and CDR2 (germline): SQVTM, ANQGSEA. The CDR3 sequence: CSVDRTSTDTQYF. The CDR3 nucleotides are TGCAGCGTTGATAGGACTAGCACAGATACGCAGTATTTT.

The chain joins TRBV27 to TRBJ1-1; weak D call: TRBD1 (6 bases). Trimming stripped 6 bases from V and 5 bases from J, with 16 bases between. There are 14 residues in the CDR3. Germline CDR1 is MNHEY and CDR2 is SMNVEV (reference sequence). CDR3 in DNA: TGTGCCAGCAGGGGGAGGGGGAGGGAAACTGAAGCTTTCTTT. It translates to CASRGRGRETEAFF.

This chain links TRBV19 with TRBJ1-1; 10 bases are a match to TRBD1. Unmatched junction bases numbered 12, after V lost 9 bases and J lost 5 bases. The CDR3 is 15 residues long. Germline lookup yields CDR1 LNHDA and CDR2 SQIVND (reference sequence). The DNA for the CDR3 is TGTGCCAGCAACCCGGGACAGGGGTCTTTTACTGAAGCTTTCTTT. Translation gives CASNPGQGSFTEAFF.

The genes are TRBV9 and TRBJ2-1; no clear D gene. V lost 0 bases and J 9 bases, leaving 4 bases between the germline ends. The CDR3 is 11 residues long. Germline V gene sequence: CDR1 SGDLS, CDR2 YYNGEE. CDR3 residues: CASSVGAEQFF. The CDR3 bases are TGTGCCAGCAGCGTAGGAGCTGAGCAGTTCTTC. Full variable domain (missing parts from reference TRBV9 and TRBJ2-1): DSGVTQTPKHLITATGQRVTLRCSPRSGDLSVYWYQQSLDQGLQFLIQYYNGEERAKGNILERFSAQQFPDLHSELNLSSLELGDSALYFCASSVGAEQFFGPGTRLTVL.

The chain links TRBV18 to TRBJ2-1; 7 positions agree with TRBD1. Trimming took 6 bases from V and 5 from J; bases not matched to a gene: 16. The length of the CDR3 is 17 residues. Germline CDR1 is KGHSH and CDR2 is LQKENI. The CDR3 DNA is TGTGCCAGCTCCTACGATAATAGGGACAGAAGAAACAATGAGCAGTTCTTC. This gives the protein CASSYDNRDRRNNEQFF.

CDR3 residues: CASSVGRTYNEQFF. CDR3 in DNA: TGTGCCAGCAGCGTGGGGAGGACCTACAATGAGCAGTTCTTC. The chain has TRBV9 and TRBJ2-1; a possible D gene is TRBD2 (6 bases). Germline assignment: CDR1 SGDLS and CDR2 YYNGEE. This CDR3 is 14 amino acids long. Trimming cost V 2 bases and J 2 bases, with 8 bases left between them.

The chain employs TRBV27 and TRBJ1-5; D might be TRBD1 (5 bases). The CDR3 runs 12 residues. The V end lost 6 bases, the J end lost 9 bases, and 12 bases lay between the germline ends. Germline-derived CDR1 and CDR2 are MNHEY and SMNVEV (reference sequence). DNA for the CDR3: TGTGCCAGCAGCCTCCGGGGGATGCCCCAGCATTTT. Translation: CASSLRGMPQHF.

The chain uses TRBV3-1 (or the pseudogene TRBV3-2) and TRBJ2-2; 8 bases map to TRBD1. Germline values: CDR1 LGHDT, CDR2 YNNKEL (reference sequence). V lost 2 bases, J lost 8 bases, and 7 bases stayed unmatched. The CDR3 spans 15 residues. The CDR3 DNA sequence: TGTGCCAGCAGCCAAACCCCAGGGGGCATAGGGGAGCTGTTTTTT. It is translated as CASSQTPGGIGELFF.

CDR3 sequence: CASRETGTGHKGSGANVLTF. In nucleotides, the CDR3 is TGTGCCAGCAGAGAAACCGGAACGGGACATAAAGGCTCTGGGGCCAACGTCCTGACTTTC. The chain employs TRBV28 and TRBJ2-6; maybe TRBD1 (6 bases). Germline CDR1 is MDHEN and CDR2 is SYDVKM. The CDR3 runs to 20 residues. V lost 6 bases and J 0 bases, leaving 24 bases between the germline ends. Looking up the rest from reference TRBV28 and TRBJ2-6 gives the full variable domain: DVKVTQSSRYLVKRTGEKVFLECVQDMDHENMFWYRQDPGLGLRLIYFSYDVKMKEKGDIPEGYSVSREKKERFSLILESASTNQTSMYLCASRETGTGHKGSGANVLTFGAGSRLTVL.

This clone was seen more than once but under ten times. The CDR3 nucleotides are TGTGCCAGCAGTTCCCTGACCCCCGACGCGGACACCATATATTTT. Translated: CASSSLTPDADTIYF. V and J are TRBV7-9 and TRBJ1-3, with D unclear. Trimming took off 6 bases at V and 8 bases at J, with 20 bases between the two ends. Looked up from germline, CDR1 is SEHNR and CDR2 is FQNEAQ (reference sequence). The CDR3 spans 15 residues. Filled out from reference TRBV7-9 and TRBJ1-3, the complete variable domain reads DTGVSQNPRHKITKRGQNVTFRCDPISEHNRLYWYRQTLGQGPEFLTYFQNEAQLEKSRLLSDRFSAERPKGSFSTLEIQRTEQGDSAMYLCASSSLTPDADTIYFGEGSWLTVV.

The chain carries TRBV19 and TRBJ2-2; possible D gene TRBD2, 6 bases. Germline values: CDR1 LNHDA, CDR2 SQIVND (reference sequence). CDR3 length equals 12 residues. The V end was cut by 8 bases, the J end by 4 bases, with 8 bases between. In DNA form, the CDR3 reads TGTGCCAGTGGAGGGTTCACCGGGGAGCTGTTTTTT. This sequence encodes CASGGFTGELFF.

The chain has TRBV24-1 and TRBJ2-2; perhaps TRBD1 as D (6 bases). Germline lookup yields CDR1 KGHDR and CDR2 SFDVKD. Deletions cut 3 bases from V and 6 bases from J, with 22 bases between. This CDR3 spans 18 amino acids. The CDR3 DNA follows: TGTGCCACCAGTGATCCCCGTTGGGGGCGAATGAATTCCGGGGAGCTGTTTTTT. Translation: CATSDPRWGRMNSGELFF.

The chain carries TRBV15 and TRBJ1-1; D is uncertain. The CDR3 contains 13 residues. The V end was cut by 1 base, the J end by 1 base, with 4 bases between. CDR1 LNHNV and CDR2 YYDKDF come from the germline V gene (reference sequence). For the CDR3, the DNA is TGTGCCACCAGCAGAGTTCGGAACACTGAAGCTTTCTTT. It codes for CATSRVRNTEAFF.